The TCR beta chain under discussion was sequenced for a study of blood T cell repertoires in COVID-19. Germline V CDR1 and CDR2: SGHRS, YFSETQ. With 2 bases removed from V and 7 bases from J, the gap between germline ends came to 13 bases. The CDR3 totals 14 residues. Profiling relied on immunoSEQ multiplex PCR, and the TCRdb table lists in-frame clones only, not all of them. Found here are about 130,000 clones, about 74% of them singletons; the top ten hold 5.5%. J is TRBJ2-1 and V is TRBV5-1; D may be TRBD2 (5 bases). Sequencing input: peripheral blood. This receptor was identified in a man in his sixties with acute or convalescent COVID-19. The CDR3: CASSFRGRLNEQFF. CDR3 coding DNA: TGCGCCAGCAGCTTTAGAGGGCGTCTGAATGAGCAGTTCTTC.